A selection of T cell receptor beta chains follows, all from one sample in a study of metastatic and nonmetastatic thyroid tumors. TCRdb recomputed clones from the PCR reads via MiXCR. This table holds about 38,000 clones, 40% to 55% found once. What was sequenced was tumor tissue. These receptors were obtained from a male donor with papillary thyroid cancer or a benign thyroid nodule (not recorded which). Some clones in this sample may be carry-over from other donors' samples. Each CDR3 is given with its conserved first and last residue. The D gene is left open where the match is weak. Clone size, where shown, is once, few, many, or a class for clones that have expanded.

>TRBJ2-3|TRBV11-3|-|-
TGTGCCAGCAGCTTCCCCTACACAGATACGCAGTATTTT
CASSFPYTDTQYF
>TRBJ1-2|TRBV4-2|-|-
TGTGCCAGCAGCCCCGGATCGGGTGGCTACACCTTC
CASSPGSGGYTF
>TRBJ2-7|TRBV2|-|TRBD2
TGTGCCAGCACTCAAAGGACTAGCTCCTACGAGCAGTACTTC
CASTQRTSSYEQYF
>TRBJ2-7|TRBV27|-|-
TGTGCCAGCAGTTCGCCGGGACGTATTACCTACGAGCAGTACTTC
CASSSPGRITYEQYF
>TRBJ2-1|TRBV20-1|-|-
TGCAGTGCTAAGAGGGGAGCGGACTCATACAATGAGCAGTTCTTC
CSAKRGADSYNEQFF
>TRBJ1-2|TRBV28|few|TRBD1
TGTGCCAGCAGTTTATGGGGGGACAGTTATAACTATGGCTACACCTTC
CASSLWGDSYNYGYTF
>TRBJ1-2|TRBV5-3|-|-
TGTGCCAGTACGAGAAGCGCCCGAAACTTGGATGGCTACACCTTC
CASTRSARNLDGYTF
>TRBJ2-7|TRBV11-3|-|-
TGTGCCAGCAGCCCACGGATGGGCGAGCAGTACTTC
CASSPRMGEQYF
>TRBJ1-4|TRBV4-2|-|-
TGTGCCAGCAGCTACCTTAAGACTTCAACTAATGAAAAACTGTTTTTT
CASSYLKTSTNEKLFF
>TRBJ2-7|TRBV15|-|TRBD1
TGTGCCACCAGCACCGACCGGGACAGGACCTCTTTCTACGAGCAGTACTTC
CATSTDRDRTSFYEQYF
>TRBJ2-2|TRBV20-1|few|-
TGCAGTGCTAGAGACCCCAGGGGAGGAGAGAACACCGGGGAGCTGTTTTTT
CSARDPRGGENTGELFF
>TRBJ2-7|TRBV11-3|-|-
TGTGCCAGCAGCTTTACCAGCTCAAGTGAGCAGTACTTC
CASSFTSSSEQYF
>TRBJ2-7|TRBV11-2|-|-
TGTGCCAGCAGCTCTACCATTTACAGCTACGAGCAGTACTTC
CASSSTIYSYEQYF
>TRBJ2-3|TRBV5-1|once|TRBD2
TGCGCCAGCAGCTTGGTCTCCGGGAGGCGAACAGATACGCAGTATTTT
CASSLVSGRRTDTQYF
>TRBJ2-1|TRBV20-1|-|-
TGCAGTGCCGCCCTCGGGGGCGACTACAATGAGCAGTTCTTC
CSAALGGDYNEQFF
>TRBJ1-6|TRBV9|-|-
TGTGCCAGCAGCGTAGGGACCGGTGGGGGCACCTCCTCTTATTCACCCCTCCACTTT
CASSVGTGGGTSSYSPLHF
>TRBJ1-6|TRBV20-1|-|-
TGCAGTGCTAGAACCGAACCTGGCTCACCCCTCCACTTT
CSARTEPGSPLHF
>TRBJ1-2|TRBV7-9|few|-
TGTGCCAGCAGCTTAGCTACCTATGGCTACACCTTC
CASSLATYGYTF
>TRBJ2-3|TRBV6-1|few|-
TGTGCCAGCAGTGAGGAGGGCAGGGTGGGGAGCACAGATACGCAGTATTTT
CASSEEGRVGSTDTQYF
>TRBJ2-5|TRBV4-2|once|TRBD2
TGTGCCAGCAGCCAAGACATGGTAGCGGGAACCCAGTACTTC
CASSQDMVAGTQYF
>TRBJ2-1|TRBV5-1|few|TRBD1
TGCGCCAGCAGCTTGGGGGACAGCCGAGGGGAAAGGAATGAGCAGTTCTTC
CASSLGDSRGERNEQFF
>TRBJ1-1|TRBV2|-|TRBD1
TGTGCCAGCAGTCAGGGGGAAGGTACTGAAGCTTTCTTT
CASSQGEGTEAFF